This paragraph covers one TCR beta chain sequence. CDR1 and CDR2 from the germline V gene are WSHSY and SAAADI. With 6 bases removed from V and 1 base from J, the gap between germline ends came to 7 bases. The CDR3 extends over 12 amino acids. This record comes from a study of shared clonotypes between healthy human individuals. Positively selected for CCR7, the CD45RO-negative cells used as naive CD8 cells excluded terminally differentiated effector memory CD45RA+ cells. In the original workflow: Filtering of immunoSEQ junctional sequences could not match full-length read filtering. Profiled with immunoSEQ multiplex PCR; TCRdb holds only in-frame clones, not every one. V, J and clone size were drawn from that table, and D and trimming were deduced from the DNA. The sample includes about 580,000 clones, roughly 98% of them seen just once.

The sequencing sample was made of naive CD8+ T cells sorted from blood. The receptor was derived from a man younger than 40 in good health. The chain joins TRBV10-2 to TRBJ2-7, with a tentative D call TRBD1 (6 bases). CDR3: CASSRGSYEQYF. The CDR3 nucleotides read TGCGCCAGCAGCAGGGGTTCCTACGAGCAGTACTTC.